This T cell receptor beta chain emerged from a study of T cells in localized non-small cell lung cancer. From germline, CDR1 is SGHDN and CDR2 FVKESK. The V end lost 0 bases, the J end lost 11 bases, and 10 bases lay between the germline ends. CDR3 length equals 12 residues. Clones were read by immunoSEQ multiplex PCR, and TCRdb kept only the in-frame ones, dropping some. The table lists 50,000 to 60,000 clones, roughly 75% of them singletons. The input for sequencing was PBMCs, taken before any cancer treatment. The V call is TRBV14, the J call TRBJ1-1, with D perhaps TRBD1 (5 bases). The TCR was taken from a woman aged 35-75 years with stage II lung adenocarcinoma. CDR3 bases: TGTGCCAGCAGCCAAGAGGGACTGTGGGCTTTCTTT. Its translation is CASSQEGLWAFF.